This is a list of T cell receptor beta chains from one sample in a study of OX40 agonist ivuxolimab in advanced cancers. Assay used: immunoSEQ multiplex PCR; TCRdb lists only in-frame clones, some missing. In the table there are 30,000 to 40,000 clones, around nine tenths of which are singletons. Sequencing was performed on CD4+ or CD8+ T cells sorted from blood, taken in a trial of the OX40 agonist ivuxolimab. The receptors originated from an adult with an advanced solid tumor such as melanoma, head and neck, liver or kidney cancer. Both conserved end residues are part of each CDR3. The D gene is left open where the match is weak. Clone size is not always given. Where it is, it says once, few, many or a class for expanded clones.

V	size	D	J	CDR3	DNA
TRBV6-5	.	TRBD1	TRBJ1-2	CASHTGGSGYGYTF	TGTGCCAGTCATACAGGGGGCAGTGGCTATGGCTACACCTTC
TRBV5-6	once	.	TRBJ2-7	CASTLYESEQYF	TGTGCCAGCACCCTATATGAGAGCGAGCAGTACTTC
TRBV27	.	.	TRBJ1-3	CASSLTGSGNTIYF	TGTGCCAGCAGTTTAACAGGGTCTGGAAACACCATATATTTT
TRBV6-1	.	.	TRBJ1-1	CASSEGSSVRGAFF	TGTGCCAGCAGTGAAGGGTCCAGTGTCAGGGGAGCTTTCTTT
TRBV7-9	.	.	TRBJ2-7	CASSDRRDFTYEQYF	TGTGCCAGCAGCGATAGAAGGGACTTTACCTACGAGCAGTACTTC
TRBV29-1	.	.	TRBJ1-5	CSATFDSWNQPQHF	TGCAGCGCTACCTTCGACAGTTGGAATCAGCCCCAGCATTTT
TRBV7-2	once	.	TRBJ1-3	CASSSGQRGTGNTIYF	TGTGCCAGCAGCTCCGGACAGAGGGGGACTGGAAACACCATATATTTT
TRBV14	few	.	TRBJ2-1	CASSLAAHNEQFF	TGTGCCAGCAGTCTGGCGGCCCACAATGAGCAGTTCTTC
TRBV11-1	.	.	TRBJ1-2	CASKTGLSTYGYTF	TGTGCCAGCAAAACGGGCCTCTCCACGTATGGCTACACCTTC
TRBV27	.	.	TRBJ2-5	CASSPVGQETQYF	TGTGCCAGCAGTCCCGTAGGACAAGAGACCCAGTACTTC
TRBV18	.	.	TRBJ1-3	CASSAGTSSGNTIYF	TGTGCCAGCTCGGCCGGGACAAGCTCTGGAAACACCATATATTTT
TRBV7-2	.	TRBD2	TRBJ2-3	CASSLHRLAGAPDTQYF	TGTGCCAGCAGCTTACATCGGCTAGCGGGAGCCCCAGATACGCAGTATTTT
TRBV19	.	TRBD2	TRBJ2-1	CASSIRAGGSYNEQFF	TGTGCCAGTAGTATAAGAGCGGGAGGTTCCTACAATGAGCAGTTCTTC
TRBV28	.	.	TRBJ1-5	CASSGSYSNQPQHF	TGTGCCAGCAGTGGAAGTTATAGCAATCAGCCCCAGCATTTT
TRBV7-3	.	.	TRBJ2-3	CASSSWGGGTDTQYF	TGTGCCAGCAGCTCTTGGGGCGGTGGCACAGATACGCAGTATTTT
TRBV5-1	.	TRBD2	TRBJ2-1	CASSLIGTSVNEQFF	TGCGCCAGCAGCTTGATCGGGACTAGTGTCAATGAGCAGTTCTTC
TRBV6-1	.	.	TRBJ1-4	CASSVGTSNEKLFF	TGTGCCAGCAGTGTCGGGACAAGTAATGAAAAACTGTTTTTT
TRBV28	.	.	TRBJ2-5	CASSPLGGYKETQYF	TGTGCCAGCAGTCCCCTCGGGGGCTATAAGGAGACCCAGTACTTC
TRBV9	.	.	TRBJ2-3	CASSPSTDTQYF	TGTGCCAGCAGCCCCAGCACAGATACGCAGTATTTT
TRBV27	.	.	TRBJ1-1	CASSLLGSNTEAFF	TGTGCCAGCAGTTTATTGGGCAGCAACACTGAAGCTTTCTTT
TRBV27	few	TRBD1	TRBJ1-5	CASSYTGTAHQPQHF	TGTGCCAGCAGCTATACGGGGACAGCTCATCAGCCCCAGCATTTT
TRBV4-1	.	TRBD2	TRBJ2-7	CASSLRSGADEQYF	TGCGCCAGCAGCCTACGTAGCGGGGCTGACGAGCAGTACTTC
TRBV10-3	.	.	TRBJ2-7	CAISERQYEQYF	TGTGCCATCAGTGAACGCCAATACGAGCAGTACTTC
TRBV29-1	.	.	TRBJ2-5	CSVVGGGEETQYF	TGCAGCGTTGTAGGGGGGGGTGAGGAGACCCAGTACTTC
TRBV9	once	.	TRBJ2-1	CASSVDPGVEQFF	TGTGCCAGCAGCGTCGACCCGGGAGTTGAGCAGTTCTTC
TRBV27	.	TRBD2	TRBJ2-7	CASSPGLAGVYEQYF	TGTGCCAGCAGTCCCGGACTAGCGGGAGTCTACGAGCAGTACTTC
TRBV7-2	.	.	TRBJ2-4	CASSFLGSPGNIQYF	TGTGCCAGCAGCTTCCTCGGTTCGCCGGGGAACATTCAGTACTTC
TRBV6-5	.	.	TRBJ2-3	CASSLLYTDTQYF	TGTGCCAGCAGTTTACTGTACACAGATACGCAGTATTTT
TRBV7-9	once	TRBD1	TRBJ1-1	CASSLGHRGAENTEAFF	TGTGCCAGCAGCTTAGGTCACAGGGGGGCGGAGAACACTGAAGCTTTCTTT
TRBV7-9	.	.	TRBJ1-2	CASSPPQGGYTF	TGTGCCAGCAGCCCACCCCAGGGCGGCTACACCTTC
TRBV6-6	.	.	TRBJ1-2	CASSSPEGNYGYTF	TGTGCCAGCAGTTCGCCCGAGGGAAACTATGGCTACACCTTC
TRBV5-1	few	TRBD2	TRBJ2-7	CASSLGTSGTHEQYF	TGCGCCAGCAGCTTGGGGACTAGCGGGACTCACGAGCAGTACTTC
TRBV5-4	.	TRBD1	TRBJ2-7	CASSRDRGSYEQYF	TGTGCCAGCAGCCGGGACAGGGGGTCCTACGAGCAGTACTTC
TRBV6-1	once	TRBD1	TRBJ1-5	CASSESRDRGFQPQHF	TGTGCCAGCAGTGAAAGCCGGGACAGGGGATTTCAGCCCCAGCATTTT
TRBV6-5	.	TRBD2	TRBJ2-7	CASTPGLAVYEQYF	TGTGCCAGCACCCCGGGACTAGCGGTTTACGAGCAGTACTTC
TRBV7-3	.	TRBD2	TRBJ2-7	CASSLTLAGREEQYF	TGTGCCAGCAGCTTAACACTAGCGGGCCGGGAGGAGCAGTACTTC
TRBV27	.	TRBD2	TRBJ2-1	CASSPSGLAGGAEQFF	TGTGCCAGCAGTCCCTCTGGACTAGCGGGAGGTGCTGAGCAGTTCTTC
TRBV30	few	.	TRBJ1-1	CAWKLSRNTEAFF	TGTGCCTGGAAATTGTCAAGGAACACTGAAGCTTTCTTT
TRBV30	few	TRBD1	TRBJ1-1	CAWTGGSTEAFF	TGTGCCTGGACAGGGGGCAGCACTGAAGCTTTCTTT
TRBV11-3	.	.	TRBJ2-1	CASSFLGSSYNEQFF	TGTGCCAGCAGCTTCCTAGGAAGCTCCTACAATGAGCAGTTCTTC
TRBV21-1	.	.	TRBJ2-1	CASSGGQGVDEQFF	TGTGCCAGCTCTGGGGGACAGGGTGTCGATGAGCAGTTCTTC